The TCR beta chain described here comes from a study of response to subunit inactivated influenza vaccine. Via MiXCR, TCRdb re-called the RT-PCR reads, giving one row per CDR3 protein. Here the sample spans 490,000 or so distinct CDR3 sequences, 7.6% being singletons. This clonotype was observed a handful of times. As yet, its antigen is unknown. Study-wide results and caveats: Authors suggested seasonal influenza vaccinations each recruit few new T cells.

This material consisted of PBMCs from blood, taken roughly 24 months after vaccination. The sequence derives from a man aged 45 to 70 who received an inactivated influenza vaccine.

CDR3 in amino acids: CASSVISGPIHNEQFF. Written as DNA, the CDR3 is TGTGCCAGCAGCGTAATTAGCGGACCCATACACAATGAGCAGTTCTTC. The chain joins TRBV7-8 to TRBJ2-1, with D possibly TRBD2 on 6 matching bases. The germline V gene has CDR1 SGHVS and CDR2 FQNEAQ. The V end lost 5 bases, the J end lost 5 bases, and 19 bases lay between the germline ends. This CDR3 has 16 amino acids.